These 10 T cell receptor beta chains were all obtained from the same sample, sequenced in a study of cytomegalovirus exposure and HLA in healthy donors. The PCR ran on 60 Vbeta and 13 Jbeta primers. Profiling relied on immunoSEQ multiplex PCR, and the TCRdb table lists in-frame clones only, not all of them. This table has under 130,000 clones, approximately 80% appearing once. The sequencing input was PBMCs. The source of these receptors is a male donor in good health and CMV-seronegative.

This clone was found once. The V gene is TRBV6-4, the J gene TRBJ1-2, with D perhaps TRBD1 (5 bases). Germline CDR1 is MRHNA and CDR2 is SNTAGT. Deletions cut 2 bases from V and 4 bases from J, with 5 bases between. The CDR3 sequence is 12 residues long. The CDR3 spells CASSDRGYGYTF. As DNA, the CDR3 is TGTGCCAGCAGTGACAGGGGCTATGGCTACACCTTC.

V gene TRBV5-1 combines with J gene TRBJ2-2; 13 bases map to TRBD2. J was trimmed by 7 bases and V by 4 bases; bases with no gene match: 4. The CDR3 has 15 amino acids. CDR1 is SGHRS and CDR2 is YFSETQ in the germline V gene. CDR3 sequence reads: CASSGGLAGFGELFF. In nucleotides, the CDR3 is TGCGCCAGCAGCGGGGGACTAGCGGGATTCGGGGAGCTGTTTTTT. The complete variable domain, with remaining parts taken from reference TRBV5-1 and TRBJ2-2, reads KAGVTQTPRYLIKTRGQQVTLSCSPISGHRSVSWYQQTPGQGLQFLFEYFSETQRNKGNFPGRFSGRQFSNSRSEMNVSTLELGDSALYLCASSGGLAGFGELFFGEGSRLTVL.

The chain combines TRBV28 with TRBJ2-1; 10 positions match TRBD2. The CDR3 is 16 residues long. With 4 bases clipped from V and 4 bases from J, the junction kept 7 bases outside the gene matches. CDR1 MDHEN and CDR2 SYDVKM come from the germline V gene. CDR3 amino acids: CASSYHGLAAYNEQFF. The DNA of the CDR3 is TGTGCCAGCAGTTATCACGGACTAGCGGCTTACAATGAGCAGTTCTTC.

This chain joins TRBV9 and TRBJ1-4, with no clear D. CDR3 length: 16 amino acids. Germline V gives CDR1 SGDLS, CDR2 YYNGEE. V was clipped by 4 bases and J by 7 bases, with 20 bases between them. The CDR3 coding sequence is TGTGCCAGCAGCTCCGTCGGGGAGGGAGGTGCTGAAAAACTGTTTTTT. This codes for CASSSVGEGGAEKLFF.

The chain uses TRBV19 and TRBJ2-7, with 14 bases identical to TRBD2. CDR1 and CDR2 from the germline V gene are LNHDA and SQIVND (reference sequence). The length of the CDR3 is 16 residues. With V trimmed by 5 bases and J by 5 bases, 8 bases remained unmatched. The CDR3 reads CASSSTWTSGGHEQYF. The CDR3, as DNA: TGTGCCAGTAGTTCCACTTGGACTAGCGGGGGGCACGAGCAGTACTTC.

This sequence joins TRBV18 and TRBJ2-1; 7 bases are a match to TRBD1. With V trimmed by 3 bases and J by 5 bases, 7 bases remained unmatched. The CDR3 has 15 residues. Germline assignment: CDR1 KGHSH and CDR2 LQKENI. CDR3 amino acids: CASSPKITGDNEQFF. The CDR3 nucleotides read TGTGCCAGCTCACCGAAAATCACAGGGGACAATGAGCAGTTCTTC.

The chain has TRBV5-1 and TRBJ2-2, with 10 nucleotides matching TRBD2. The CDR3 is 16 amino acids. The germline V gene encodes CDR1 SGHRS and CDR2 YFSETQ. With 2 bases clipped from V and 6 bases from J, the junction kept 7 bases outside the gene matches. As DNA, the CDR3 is TGCGCCAGCAGCTTAATAGCGGGAGGTGGTTCCGGGGAGCTGTTTTTT. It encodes CASSLIAGGGSGELFF.

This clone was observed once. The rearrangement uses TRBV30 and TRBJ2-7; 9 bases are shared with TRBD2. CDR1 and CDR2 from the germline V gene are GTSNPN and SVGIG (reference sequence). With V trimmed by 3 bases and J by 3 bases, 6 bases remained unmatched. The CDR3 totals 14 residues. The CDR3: CAWSLTSGNYEQYF. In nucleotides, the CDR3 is TGTGCCTGGAGCCTGACTAGCGGAAACTACGAGCAGTACTTC.

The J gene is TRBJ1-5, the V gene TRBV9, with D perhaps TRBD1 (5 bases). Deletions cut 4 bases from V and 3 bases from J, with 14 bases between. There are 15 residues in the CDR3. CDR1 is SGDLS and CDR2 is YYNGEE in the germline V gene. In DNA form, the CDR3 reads TGTGCCAGCAGCCTAACGTCAGGGAACAATCAGCCCCAGCATTTT. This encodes CASSLTSGNNQPQHF. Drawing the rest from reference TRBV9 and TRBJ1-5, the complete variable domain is DSGVTQTPKHLITATGQRVTLRCSPRSGDLSVYWYQQSLDQGLQFLIQYYNGEERAKGNILERFSAQQFPDLHSELNLSSLELGDSALYFCASSLTSGNNQPQHFGDGTRLSIL.

DNA of the CDR3: TGTGCCATCAGTGAGTTCAGGGTCCCAGATACGCAGTATTTT. This encodes CAISEFRVPDTQYF. J is TRBJ2-3 and V is TRBV10-3; D might be TRBD1 (5 bases). This CDR3 has 14 amino acids. Trimming took off 1 base at V and 4 bases at J, with 9 bases between the two ends. Germline-derived CDR1 and CDR2 are ENHRY and SYGVKD.